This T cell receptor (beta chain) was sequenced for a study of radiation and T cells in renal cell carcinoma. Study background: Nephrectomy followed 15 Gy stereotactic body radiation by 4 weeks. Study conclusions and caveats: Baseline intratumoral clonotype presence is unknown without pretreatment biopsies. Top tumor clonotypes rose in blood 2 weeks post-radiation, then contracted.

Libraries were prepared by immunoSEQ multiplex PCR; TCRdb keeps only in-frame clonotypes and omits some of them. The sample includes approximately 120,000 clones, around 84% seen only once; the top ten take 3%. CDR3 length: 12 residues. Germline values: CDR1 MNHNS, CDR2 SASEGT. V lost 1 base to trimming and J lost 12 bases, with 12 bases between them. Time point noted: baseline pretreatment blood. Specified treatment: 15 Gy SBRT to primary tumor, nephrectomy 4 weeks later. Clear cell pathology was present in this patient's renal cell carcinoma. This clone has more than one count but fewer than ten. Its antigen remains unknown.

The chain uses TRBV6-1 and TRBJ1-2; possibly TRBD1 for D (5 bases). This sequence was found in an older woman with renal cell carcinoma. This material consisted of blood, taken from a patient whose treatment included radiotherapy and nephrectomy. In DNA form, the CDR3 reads TGTGCCAGCAGTGAAGAACAGGATAGACACACCTTC. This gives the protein CASSEEQDRHTF.